The 24 T cell receptor beta chains in this list originate from one sample, sequenced in a study of Graves' ophthalmopathy and Graves' hyperthyroidism. Scientists amplified the TCR beta CDR3 regions from RNA transcripts. RT-PCR was first run with HTBI primers, then multiplex PCR in a second round. TCRdb used MiXCR to reprocess the multiplex PCR reads, holding one entry per CDR3 protein. In the table there are around 1,200,000 distinct CDR3 sequences, less than 45% of which are singletons. The sample comprised peripheral blood or thyroid tissue (not recorded which). The receptors derive from an adult man with Graves' hyperthyroidism.

In this sample, this clonotype turned up many times. The J gene is TRBJ1-2, the V gene TRBV29-1; maybe TRBD1 (6 bases). This CDR3 spans 13 amino acids. The V end was cut by 3 bases, the J end by 3 bases, with 11 bases between. CDR1 and CDR2 (germline): SQVTM, ANQGSEA. The CDR3, as DNA: TGCAGCGTTGACATTCCAGGGGACTATGGCTACACCTTC. It codes for CSVDIPGDYGYTF.

The CDR3: CASSSTGLPNTEAFF. CDR3 in DNA: TGTGCCAGCAGCTCTACAGGACTACCGAACACTGAAGCTTTCTTT. The V and J genes are TRBV7-2 and TRBJ1-1, with D tentatively TRBD1 (5 bases). This CDR3 comprises 15 residues. V dropped 4 bases and J dropped 1 base, with 13 bases sitting between them. Germline V CDR1 and CDR2: SGHTA, FQGNSA.

This clonotype was seen ten or more times. The rearrangement uses TRBV25-1 and TRBJ2-5; D is uncertain. Germline CDR1 is MGHDK and CDR2 is SYGVNS. V was clipped by 1 base and J by 5 bases, with 5 bases between them. This CDR3 region has 12 residues. CDR3 DNA sequence: TGTGCCAGCAGTGAATTGGGTGAGACCCAGTACTTC. It encodes CASSELGETQYF.

The table lists this clonotype with many counts. This chain uses TRBV5-1 with TRBJ2-7; D is unresolved. V was cut by 0 bases and J by 3 bases, with 16 bases left in between. Germline V lookup: CDR1 SGHRS, CDR2 YFSETQ. CDR3 size: 16 residues. CDR3 in amino acids: CASSLVLQDRNYEQYF. The CDR3 nucleotides are TGCGCCAGCAGCTTGGTCCTGCAGGACCGAAACTACGAGCAGTACTTC. The variable domain in full, completed from reference TRBV5-1 and TRBJ2-7, reads KAGVTQTPRYLIKTRGQQVTLSCSPISGHRSVSWYQQTPGQGLQFLFEYFSETQRNKGNFPGRFSGRQFSNSRSEMNVSTLELGDSALYLCASSLVLQDRNYEQYFGPGTRLTVT.

V and J are TRBV19 and TRBJ2-2; TRBD2 matches 7 bases. The germline V gene encodes CDR1 LNHDA and CDR2 SQIVND (reference sequence). V trimming: 3 bases; J trimming: 3 bases; junction bases outside the gene matches: 4. The CDR3 is 15 amino acids. The CDR3 DNA reads as TGTGCCAGTAGTATCGGTGGGAGGGACACCGGGGAGCTGTTTTTT. Amino acid sequence: CASSIGGRDTGELFF.

A word on this clonotype: This may stem from a read error, because a much larger clone lies one nucleotide away. Because the CDR3 is missing its conserved closing phenylalanine or tryptophan, this is likely a read error. V gene TRBV12-3 or TRBV12-4 combines with J gene TRBJ1-1; possibly TRBD1 for D (5 bases). The length of the CDR3 is 17 residues. V was pared by 5 bases and J by 5 bases, with 24 bases between. The CDR3 DNA is TGTGCCAGCAGTATAGGGGACTCGAAAGGCTTGGTTACTGAAGCTTTCCTT. Protein sequence: CASSIGDSKGLVTEAFL.

This clonotype was seen ten or more times. This chain uses TRBV7-6 with TRBJ2-7, with TRBD1 as a possible D gene (7 bases). CDR3 length equals 19 residues. The V gene's germline CDR1 is SGHVS and CDR2 FNYEAQ. V shed 5 bases and J shed 0 bases, with 26 bases lying between them. CDR3 amino acids: CASSPKAGQKYSISYEQYF. The CDR3 bases are TGTGCCAGCAGCCCGAAGGCGGGACAGAAATACTCGATCTCCTACGAGCAGTACTTC. Using reference TRBV7-6 and TRBJ2-7 for the parts outside the CDR3, the full variable domain is GAGVSQSPRYKVTKRGQDVALRCDPISGHVSLYWYRQALGQGPEFLTYFNYEAQQDKSGLPNDRFSAERPEGSISTLTIQRTEQRDSAMYRCASSPKAGQKYSISYEQYFGPGTRLTVT.

In this sample, this clonotype turned up many times. The chain uses TRBV20-1 and TRBJ2-7; TRBD1 is a possible D gene (5 bases). This CDR3 contains 13 residues. CDR1 is DFQATT and CDR2 is SNEGSKA in the germline V gene (reference sequence). V lost 1 base to trimming and J lost 2 bases, with 9 bases between them. The DNA of the CDR3 is TGCAGTGCTAGAGCAGGGCTAGCCTACGAGCAGTACTTC. Protein sequence: CSARAGLAYEQYF.

This clonotype has ten or more counts. The V call is TRBV7-2, the J call TRBJ1-2, with TRBD1 matching over 10 bases. Germline V CDR1 and CDR2: SGHTA, FQGNSA. The CDR3 is made up of 15 amino acids. The J segment lost 4 bases and the V segment lost 5 bases, leaving 7 bases of the junction unmatched. The CDR3 DNA reads TGTGCCAGCAGCCGGGACAGGGGCGGCGGCTATGGCTACACCTTC. Its translation is CASSRDRGGGYGYTF. Full variable domain (remainder filled in from reference TRBV7-2 and TRBJ1-2): GAGVSQSPSNKVTEKGKDVELRCDPISGHTALYWYRQSLGQGLEFLIYFQGNSAPDKSGLPSDRFSAERTGGSVSTLTIQRTQQEDSAVYLCASSRDRGGGYGYTFGSGTRLTVV.

Many counts were recorded for this clonotype. The V gene is TRBV25-1, the J gene TRBJ1-5; D is uncertain. Trimming left V 1 base short and J 3 bases short, with 13 bases between. Germline assignment: CDR1 MGHDK and CDR2 SYGVNS. The CDR3 has 16 amino acids. In nucleotides, the CDR3 is TGTGCCAGCAGTGAATCGAGCAGCCCTCTCAATCAGCCCCAGCATTTT. Translated: CASSESSSPLNQPQHF.

V and J are TRBV20-1 and TRBJ2-7, with 9 bases lining up with TRBD2. The CDR3 spans 15 residues. J was trimmed by 0 bases and V by 3 bases; bases with no gene match: 6. Germline V gene data show CDR1 as DFQATT and CDR2 as SNEGSKA (reference sequence). CDR3 protein: CSASNQREVSYEQYF. CDR3 coding DNA: TGCAGTGCTAGTAATCAGCGGGAGGTCTCCTACGAGCAGTACTTC.

This clonotype was picked up many times. One junction end does not reproduce the germline sequence, and a read error may be involved. The chain recombines TRBV10-3 with TRBJ2-5, with D perhaps matching TRBD2 (6 bases). Germline V gene lookup returns CDR1 ENHRY and CDR2 SYGVKD. The CDR3 covers 13 residues. The CDR3 coding sequence is TGTGCCAGCAGTTACTCGGAGGGGGAGACCCAGTACTTC. Amino acids: CASSYSEGETQYF.

This rearrangement joins TRBV7-9 to TRBJ1-1, with 8 nucleotides matching TRBD1. Germline loops: CDR1 SEHNR, CDR2 FQNEAQ (reference sequence). Trimming took 4 bases from V and 1 from J; bases not matched to a gene: 8. This CDR3 region has 16 residues. The chain's CDR3 is CASSYALGTGNTEAFF. The CDR3 DNA follows: TGTGCCAGCAGCTACGCTTTAGGGACAGGGAACACTGAAGCTTTCTTT.

This clonotype appeared a few times. V gene TRBV30 combines with J gene TRBJ1-1; D unclear. The CDR3 is made up of 11 amino acids. V was cut by 2 bases and J by 6 bases, with 7 bases left in between. Germline V gene data show CDR1 as GTSNPN and CDR2 as SVGIG (reference sequence). CDR3 residues: CAWSSGAEAFF. The CDR3 nucleotides are TGTGCCTGGAGTTCCGGAGCTGAAGCTTTCTTT. Together with reference TRBV30 and TRBJ1-1, the CDR3 gives the full variable domain: SQTIHQWPATLVQPVGSPLSLECTVEGTSNPNLYWYRQAAGRGLQLLFYSVGIGQISSEVPQNLSASRPQDRQFILSSKKLLLSDSGFYLCAWSSGAEAFFGQGTRLTVV.

The V and J genes are TRBV5-1 and TRBJ2-5; 9 bases are a match to TRBD1. Trimming cost V 4 bases and J 4 bases; bases outside gene matches: 17. The CDR3 loop spans 18 amino acids. The V gene's germline CDR1 is SGHRS and CDR2 YFSETQ. The CDR3 loop is CASSKWDRDPQRSETQYF. In nucleotides, the CDR3 is TGCGCCAGCAGCAAATGGGACAGGGATCCTCAACGTTCAGAGACCCAGTACTTC.

This clonotype has a count of ten or more. The rearrangement links TRBV7-9 to TRBJ2-5, with a weak D call TRBD2 (5 bases). Germline V gives CDR1 SEHNR, CDR2 FQNEAQ (reference sequence). The CDR3 extends over 13 amino acids. V lost 4 bases and J lost 4, with 10 bases in between. CDR3 DNA: TGTGCCAGCAGCTCAGCCCGGGGAGAGACCCAGTACTTC. The encoded protein is CASSSARGETQYF.

This clonotype has at least ten counts. The chain has TRBV7-8 and TRBJ2-5; TRBD2 matches at 7 bases. The CDR3 extends over 12 amino acids. In germline, CDR1 is SGHVS, CDR2 FQNEAQ. V dropped 8 bases and J dropped 5; count of bases not matched to a gene: 5. CDR3: CASGRATETQYF. Written as DNA, the CDR3 is TGTGCCAGCGGGAGGGCCACGGAGACCCAGTACTTC.

The chain recombines TRBV7-9 with TRBJ2-7; 7 bases fit TRBD1. This CDR3 has 17 residues. J was trimmed by 3 bases and V by 5 bases; bases with no gene match: 16. The germline V gene encodes CDR1 SEHNR and CDR2 FQNEAQ (reference sequence). For the CDR3, the DNA is TGTGCCAGCAGCGAACAGGCCCTAAAGGGACAGAGCTACGAGCAGTACTTC. Encoded protein: CASSEQALKGQSYEQYF.

The chain joins TRBV7-2 to TRBJ1-2; no firm D call. Germline CDR1 reads SGHTA; CDR2 reads FQGNSA. The CDR3 sequence is 15 residues long. V shed 7 bases and J shed 6 bases, with 21 bases lying between them. The CDR3 reads CASNPYQTLWNGYTF. In nucleotides, the CDR3 is TGTGCCAGCAACCCCTACCAGACTCTTTGGAATGGCTACACCTTC.

About this clonotype itself: It may be a read error: a sequence one base away is much more abundant. Lacking the conserved final phenylalanine or tryptophan, this CDR3 likely reflects a read error. The genes are TRBV11-2 and TRBJ2-5; D is unclear. Germline V gene sequence: CDR1 SGHAT, CDR2 FQNNGV. V lost 5 bases and J 0 bases, leaving 13 bases between the germline ends. This CDR3 is built from 15 residues. The CDR3 reads CASSRSPTDQETQYL. For the CDR3, the DNA is TGTGCCAGCAGCCGGTCGCCTACCGACCAAGAGACCCAGTACCTC.

This clonotype was seen only a few times. This sequence joins TRBV7-9 and TRBJ2-5; D may match TRBD1 or TRBD2 (7 bases each). The CDR3 is 16 amino acids. Deletions cut 2 bases from V and 1 base from J, with 14 bases between. Germline V gene lookup returns CDR1 SEHNR and CDR2 FQNEAQ (reference sequence). The CDR3 nucleotides are TGTGCCAGCAGCTTACAGGGGGGGGATATCCAAGAGACCCAGTACTTC. It encodes CASSLQGGDIQETQYF.

In nucleotides, the CDR3 is TGTGCCAGCACCGACAGGGGCACTGGTGGCTACACCTTC. Encoded protein: CASTDRGTGGYTF. The chain recombines TRBV2 with TRBJ1-2; the match to TRBD1 covers 8 bases. The ends lost 7 bases at V and 7 bases at J; junction bases unmatched: 8. The CDR3 covers 13 residues. CDR1 is SNHLY, CDR2 FYNNEI, per germline.

The chain uses TRBV6-2 or TRBV6-3 and TRBJ1-2; D ambiguous. The germline V gene has CDR1 MNHEY and CDR2 SVGEGT. The CDR3 is made up of 13 amino acids. V lost 2 bases, J lost 4 bases, and 8 bases lay in between. The DNA of the CDR3 is TGTGCCAGCAGTTACAATGGACTCTATGGCTACACCTTC. Translating gives CASSYNGLYGYTF.

With respect to this clonotype: One base away lies a much larger clone, so this may be a sequencing read error. The rearrangement joins TRBV20-1 to TRBJ1-2, with D perhaps TRBD1 (5 bases). The germline V gene has CDR1 DFQATT and CDR2 SNEGSKA (reference sequence). The CDR3 covers 13 residues. The CDR3 coding sequence is TGCAATGCTTCCGGGGTGGGGGTAGGTGGCTACACCTTC. It encodes CNASGVGVGGYTF.